The T cell receptor beta chain described here comes from a study of T cell changes during pregnancy in multiple sclerosis. There are 15 residues in the CDR3. Germline-derived CDR1 and CDR2 are MNHEY and SMNVEV (reference sequence). After removal of 3 bases from V and 3 bases from J, the junction contained 7 bases not matched to a gene. The table came from immunoSEQ multiplex PCR; TCRdb's copy has only in-frame clones and leaves some out. This sample has 40,000 to 50,000 clones, with about 90% found just once. Source: CD4+ T cells from peripheral blood mononuclear cells, taken after pregnancy. The V and J genes are TRBV27 and TRBJ2-7; 8 nucleotides agree with TRBD2. The receptor's source is a female donor in good health, enrolled as a control in a pregnancy study. DNA for the CDR3: TGTGCCAGCAGTTTTTCCGGAGCGGGAGTCTACGAGCAGTACTTC. This codes for CASSFSGAGVYEQYF.